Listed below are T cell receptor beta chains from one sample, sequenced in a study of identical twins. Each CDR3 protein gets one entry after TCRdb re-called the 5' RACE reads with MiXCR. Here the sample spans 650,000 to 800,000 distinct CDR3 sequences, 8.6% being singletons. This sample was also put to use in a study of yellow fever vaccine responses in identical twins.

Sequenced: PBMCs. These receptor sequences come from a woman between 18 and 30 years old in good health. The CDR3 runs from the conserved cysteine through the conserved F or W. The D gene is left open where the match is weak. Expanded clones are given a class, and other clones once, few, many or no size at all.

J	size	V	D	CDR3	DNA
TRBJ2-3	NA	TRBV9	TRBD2	CASSTGTSGKYTDTQYF	TGTGCCAGCAGCACGGGGACTAGCGGGAAATACACAGATACGCAGTATTTT
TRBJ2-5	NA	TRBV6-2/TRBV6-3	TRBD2	CASSQGGLAGTQYF	TGTGCCAGCAGCCAAGGGGGACTAGCGGGGACCCAGTACTTC
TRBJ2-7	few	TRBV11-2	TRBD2	CASSSPGRVSYEQYF	TGTGCCAGCAGCTCCCCGGGGAGGGTGTCCTACGAGCAGTACTTC
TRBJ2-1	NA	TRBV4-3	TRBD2	CASSQDLGLAGDVTYNEQFF	TGCGCCAGCAGCCAAGATCTGGGACTAGCGGGAGACGTCACCTACAATGAGCAGTTCTTC
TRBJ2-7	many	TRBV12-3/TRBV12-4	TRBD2	CASTQGLAGIYEQYF	TGTGCCAGCACCCAAGGACTAGCGGGGATCTACGAGCAGTACTTC
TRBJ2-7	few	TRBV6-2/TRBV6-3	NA	CASSLGRRDYEQYF	TGTGCCAGCAGCCTTGGGCGCAGGGACTACGAGCAGTACTTC
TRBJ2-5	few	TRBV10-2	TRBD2	CASKDQRGGGETQYF	TGCGCCAGCAAAGATCAGCGGGGGGGCGGGGAGACCCAGTACTTC
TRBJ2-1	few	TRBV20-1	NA	CSARDQVQRRNEQFF	TGCAGTGCTAGAGATCAGGTCCAGCGTAGAAATGAGCAGTTCTTC
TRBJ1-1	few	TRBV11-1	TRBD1	CASSFSRQGLIMNTEAFF	TGTGCCAGCAGCTTCTCCCGACAGGGGTTAATCATGAACACTGAAGCTTTCTTT
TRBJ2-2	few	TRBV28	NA	CASSPQGRSGELFF	TGTGCCAGCAGTCCGCAGGGTCGCTCCGGGGAGCTGTTTTTT
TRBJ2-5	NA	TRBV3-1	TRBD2	CASSQDLRLAGRETQYF	TGTGCCAGCAGCCAAGATCTTCGGCTAGCGGGCAGGGAGACCCAGTACTTC
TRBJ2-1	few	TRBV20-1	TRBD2	CSAASGTSGRAYNEQFF	TGCAGTGCTGCCTCCGGGACTAGCGGGAGGGCCTACAATGAGCAGTTCTTC
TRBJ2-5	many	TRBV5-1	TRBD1	CASSIGQGAGETQYF	TGCGCCAGCAGCATAGGACAGGGGGCCGGAGAGACCCAGTACTTC
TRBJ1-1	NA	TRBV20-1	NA	CSARGSGTGTEAFF	TGCAGTGCTAGAGGCTCCGGGACGGGGACTGAAGCTTTCTTT
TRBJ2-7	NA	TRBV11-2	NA	CASSLGPSVREQYF	TGTGCCAGCAGCTTAGGCCCTAGCGTAAGGGAGCAGTACTTC
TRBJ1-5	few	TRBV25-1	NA	CASSEGSRRIQPQHF	TGTGCCAGCAGCGAAGGGTCTAGGCGGATCCAGCCCCAGCATTTT
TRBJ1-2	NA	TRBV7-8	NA	CASSLVDNSYGYTF	TGTGCCAGCAGCTTAGTTGACAACTCGTATGGCTACACCTTC
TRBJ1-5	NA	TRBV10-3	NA	CAISVDFGQPQHF	TGTGCCATCAGTGTGGACTTCGGTCAGCCCCAGCATTTT
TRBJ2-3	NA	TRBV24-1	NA	CATRRGSTTDTQYF	TGTGCCACCAGGAGGGGCTCCACCACAGATACGCAGTATTTT
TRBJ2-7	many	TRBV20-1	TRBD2	CSARPGRALSDGYEQYF	TGCAGTGCTAGACCCGGGAGGGCCTTATCGGACGGCTACGAGCAGTACTTC
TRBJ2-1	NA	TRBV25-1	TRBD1	CASSGVRDRVNEQFF	TGTGCCAGCAGTGGGGTCCGGGACAGGGTTAATGAGCAGTTCTTC
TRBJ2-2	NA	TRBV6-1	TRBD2	CASRKDLGLAGLGELFF	TGTGCCAGCAGAAAAGATTTGGGACTAGCGGGGCTCGGGGAGCTGTTTTTT
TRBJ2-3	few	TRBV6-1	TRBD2	CASSHSGVGTDTQYF	TGTGCCAGCAGCCATAGCGGGGTCGGTACAGATACGCAGTATTTT
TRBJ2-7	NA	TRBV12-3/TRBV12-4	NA	CASSPGGQMTYEQYF	TGTGCCAGCAGCCCCGGGGGTCAGATGACCTACGAGCAGTACTTC
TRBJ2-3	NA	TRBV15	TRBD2	CATSGVAGVLDTQYF	TGTGCCACCAGCGGGGTGGCGGGAGTGTTAGATACGCAGTATTTT
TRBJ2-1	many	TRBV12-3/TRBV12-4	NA	CASSPGTEQFF	TGTGCCAGCAGCCCGGGGACTGAACAGTTCTTC
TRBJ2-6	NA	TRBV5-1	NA	CASSGWTASVGANVLTF	TGCGCCAGCAGCGGGTGGACAGCAAGCGTGGGGGCCAACGTCCTGACTTTC
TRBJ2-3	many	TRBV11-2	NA	CASSLDRVGAQYF	TGTGCCAGCAGCTTAGATCGGGTAGGGGCTCAGTATTTT
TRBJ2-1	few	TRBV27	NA	CASSFTTFYNEQFF	TGTGCCAGCTCATTCACTACATTCTACAATGAGCAGTTCTTC
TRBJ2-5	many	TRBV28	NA	CASSPAGQVTETQYF	TGTGCCAGCAGTCCAGCGGGACAGGTCACAGAGACCCAGTACTTC
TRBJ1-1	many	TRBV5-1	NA	CASSSNPPGTGTEAFF	TGCGCCAGCAGCTCTAACCCTCCCGGGACGGGGACTGAAGCTTTCTTT
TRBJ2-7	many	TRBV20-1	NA	CSARDMYEQYF	TGCAGTGCTAGAGACATGTACGAGCAGTACTTC
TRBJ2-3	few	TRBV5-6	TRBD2	CASSTPLAGITDTQYF	TGTGCCAGCAGCACCCCCCTAGCGGGGATCACAGATACGCAGTATTTT
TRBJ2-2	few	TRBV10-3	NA	CAISVLPGSGELFF	TGTGCCATCAGTGTACTACCGGGATCCGGGGAGCTGTTTTTT
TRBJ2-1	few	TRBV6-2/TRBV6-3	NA	CATKQGSYNEQFF	TGTGCCACCAAACAGGGATCCTACAATGAGCAGTTCTTC
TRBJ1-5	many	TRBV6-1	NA	CASSRPGQINQPQHF	TGTGCCAGCAGTCGTCCCGGACAGATCAATCAGCCCCAGCATTTT
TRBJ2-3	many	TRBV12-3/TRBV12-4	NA	CASWRDETDTQYF	TGTGCCAGCTGGCGGGATGAGACAGATACGCAGTATTTT
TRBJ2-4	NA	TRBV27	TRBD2	CASSLTAGGAKNIQYF	TGTGCCAGCAGTTTGACAGCGGGAGGGGCCAAAAACATTCAGTACTTC
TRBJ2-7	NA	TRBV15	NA	CATARDLSYEQYF	TGTGCCACCGCCCGGGACCTCTCCTACGAGCAGTACTTC
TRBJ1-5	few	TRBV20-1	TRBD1	CSARGSTGRDQPQHF	TGCAGTGCTAGAGGATCGACAGGGCGGGATCAGCCCCAGCATTTT
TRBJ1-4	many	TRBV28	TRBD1	CASSSNRGTNEKLFF	TGTGCCAGCAGTTCAAACAGGGGAACTAATGAAAAACTGTTTTTT
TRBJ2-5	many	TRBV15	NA	CATKEPAGRETQYF	TGTGCCACCAAAGAACCTGCGGGGAGAGAGACCCAGTACTTC
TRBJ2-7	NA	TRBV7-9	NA	CASARDTYEQYF	TGTGCCAGCGCAAGGGACACCTACGAGCAGTACTTC
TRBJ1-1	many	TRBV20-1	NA	CSASQGEMRAFF	TGCAGTGCTAGTCAAGGGGAAATGAGAGCTTTCTTT
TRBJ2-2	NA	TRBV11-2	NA	CATGRTNTGELFF	TGTGCCACCGGACGTACGAACACCGGGGAGCTGTTTTTT
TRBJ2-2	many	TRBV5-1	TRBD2	CASRNGGTTNTGELFF	TGCGCCAGCAGAAATGGGGGGACTACGAACACCGGGGAGCTGTTTTTT
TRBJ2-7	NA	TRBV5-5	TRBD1	CASGRGIPCEQYF	TGTGCCAGCGGCAGGGGGATCCCCTGCGAGCAGTACTTC
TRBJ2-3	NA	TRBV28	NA	CAILSSRADTQYF	TGTGCCATCCTATCGAGCCGTGCAGATACGCAGTATTTT